This entry lists 27 T cell receptor beta chains sequenced from one sample in a study of T cell responses to AZD1222 COVID-19 vaccine. This table comes from immunoSEQ multiplex PCR, and its TCRdb copy is limited to in-frame clones, with some not included. There are roughly 120,000 clones in the sample; more than 85% occur only once, and roughly 7% lies in the top ten. This sample comprised peripheral blood, obtained 28 days after the second AZD1222 dose. The receptors derive from an adult who received the AZD1222 COVID-19 vaccine.

V and J are TRBV7-9 and TRBJ1-6; D remains unclear. V lost 2 bases and J lost 7, with 6 bases in between. Germline V gene sequence: CDR1 SEHNR, CDR2 FQNEAQ (reference sequence). The CDR3 totals 13 residues. CDR3 region: CASSLSPNSPLHF. The CDR3 bases are TGTGCCAGCAGCTTATCGCCCAATTCACCCCTCCACTTT.

This chain joins TRBV19 and TRBJ1-1; 7 nucleotides agree with TRBD1. CDR1 is LNHDA, CDR2 SQIVND, per germline (reference sequence). With V trimmed by 8 bases and J by 11 bases, 23 bases remained unmatched. The CDR3 runs 16 residues. CDR3 sequence reads: CASRTVGQGGSAKAFF. CDR3 sequence (DNA): TGTGCCAGTCGAACCGTTGGGCAGGGGGGAAGCGCAAAGGCTTTCTTT.

This clone came up a few times. J is TRBJ2-7 and V is TRBV15, with 8 positions matching TRBD1. Trimming removed 6 bases from V and 2 bases from J; junction bases left unmatched: 9. Germline-derived CDR1 and CDR2 are LNHNV and YYDKDF (reference sequence). This CDR3 is 15 amino acids long. The CDR3 protein is CATRKGQEPTYEQYF. CDR3 nucleotide sequence: TGTGCCACCAGAAAGGGACAGGAACCTACCTACGAGCAGTACTTC.

The chain couples TRBV7-3 to TRBJ2-1; 10 positions match TRBD1. V shed 1 base and J 10 bases; nucleotides not matched to a gene: 10. This CDR3 contains 16 residues. Looked up from germline, CDR1 is SGHTA and CDR2 is FQGTGA. DNA for the CDR3: TGTGCCAGCAGCTTAAGAAAAATCGGGACAGGGGAGGAGCAGTTCTTC. It translates to CASSLRKIGTGEEQFF.

V usage is TRBV27 and J usage is TRBJ2-7; D is ambiguous. Trimming left V 3 bases short and J 6 bases short, with 6 bases between. The length of the CDR3 is 11 residues. The germline gives CDR1 MNHEY, CDR2 SMNVEV (reference sequence). Written as DNA, the CDR3 is TGTGCCAGCAGTTTTTCGGGCGAGCAGTACTTC. As protein: CASSFSGEQYF.

The chain has TRBV5-1 and TRBJ1-1; TRBD1 is a possible D gene (5 bases). This CDR3 comprises 15 residues. V shed 5 bases and J shed 1 base, with 15 bases lying between them. CDR1 SGHRS and CDR2 YFSETQ come from the germline V gene. The CDR3 loop is CASSFRGPPNTEAFF. In DNA, the CDR3 is TGCGCCAGCAGTTTTCGGGGACCTCCGAACACTGAAGCTTTCTTT. The entire variable domain, with the rest obtained from reference TRBV5-1 and TRBJ1-1, is as follows: KAGVTQTPRYLIKTRGQQVTLSCSPISGHRSVSWYQQTPGQGLQFLFEYFSETQRNKGNFPGRFSGRQFSNSRSEMNVSTLELGDSALYLCASSFRGPPNTEAFFGQGTRLTVV.

The V and J genes are TRBV28 and TRBJ2-7; D remains unclear. CDR1 MDHEN and CDR2 SYDVKM come from the germline V gene. This CDR3 comprises 12 residues. Trimming stripped 1 base from V and 4 bases from J, with 5 bases between. The CDR3 here is CASSLSEYEQYF. CDR3 bases: TGTGCCAGCAGTTTATCCGAATACGAGCAGTACTTC. The whole variable domain, filled in from reference TRBV28 and TRBJ2-7, reads DVKVTQSSRYLVKRTGEKVFLECVQDMDHENMFWYRQDPGLGLRLIYFSYDVKMKEKGDIPEGYSVSREKKERFSLILESASTNQTSMYLCASSLSEYEQYFGPGTRLTVT.

The chain joins TRBV5-1 to TRBJ1-6, with a possible D match to TRBD1 (6 bases). The germline gives CDR1 SGHRS, CDR2 YFSETQ. V gave up 5 bases and J gave up 1 base, with 19 bases separating them. This CDR3 is 18 amino acids long. CDR3: CASSRDTSRGSYNSPLHF. In DNA form, the CDR3 reads TGCGCCAGCAGTCGCGATACCTCCAGGGGTTCCTATAATTCACCCCTCCACTTT.

The chain has TRBV29-1 and TRBJ2-4, with a weak D call TRBD2 (6 bases). CDR3 length: 14 amino acids. Germline lookup yields CDR1 SQVTM and CDR2 ANQGSEA. V dropped 0 bases and J dropped 7 bases, with 13 bases sitting between them. In nucleotides, the CDR3 is TGCAGCGTTGAAGATCCAACGGGAGTCAACATTCAGTACTTC. Protein sequence: CSVEDPTGVNIQYF.

The rearrangement uses TRBV5-1 and TRBJ1-6; the D is unclear. The CDR3 totals 13 residues. V was cut by 7 bases and J by 5 bases, with 10 bases left in between. Germline assignment: CDR1 SGHRS and CDR2 YFSETQ. The CDR3 here is CASAPGDNSPLHF. In nucleotides, the CDR3 is TGCGCCAGCGCCCCCGGGGATAATTCACCCCTCCACTTT.

The chain combines TRBV6-2 or TRBV6-3 with TRBJ2-7; 7 nucleotides agree with TRBD1. The junction had 3 bases not matched to a gene; V was cut back by 4 bases and J by 0 bases. The germline V gene encodes CDR1 MNHEY and CDR2 SVGEGT. The CDR3 totals 14 residues. CDR3 loop: CASSWDRLSYEQYF. Here the CDR3 DNA reads TGTGCCAGCAGTTGGGACAGACTCTCCTACGAGCAGTACTTC.

The chain is built from TRBV7-2 and TRBJ1-5; no clear D. Germline assignment: CDR1 SGHTA and CDR2 FQGNSA. CDR3 length: 15 amino acids. The ends were cut back, 0 bases at V and 4 bases at J, with 10 bases in the middle. The CDR3 DNA reads as TGTGCCAGCAGCTTAGCGATGGCAGCAAATCAGCCCCAGCATTTT. Residues: CASSLAMAANQPQHF.

The CDR3 DNA reads as TGTGCCAGCAGCTTAGGGGACAGTCATTACGAGCAGTACTTC. Amino acid sequence: CASSLGDSHYEQYF. The chain carries TRBV11-3 and TRBJ2-7; 7 bases align to TRBD1. The V gene's germline CDR1 is SGHNT and CDR2 YENEEA. This CDR3 contains 14 residues. Trimming cost V 1 base and J 4 bases; bases outside gene matches: 4.

The V and J genes are TRBV28 and TRBJ1-4, with 12 bases fitting TRBD1. The V and J ends lost 3 bases and 7 bases, in that order; junction bases with no gene match: 3. CDR3 length: 15 residues. In germline, CDR1 is MDHEN, CDR2 SYDVKM. DNA of the CDR3: TGTGCCAGCAGTTTCGGGACAGGGGGCGGTGAAAAACTGTTTTTT. Translating gives CASSFGTGGGEKLFF.

The chain combines TRBV5-1 with TRBJ2-5, with 7 positions matching TRBD2. The germline gives CDR1 SGHRS, CDR2 YFSETQ. The CDR3 sequence is 11 residues long. Unmatched junction bases numbered 1, after V lost 7 bases and J lost 4 bases. CDR3 amino acids: CASGGGETQYF. CDR3 sequence (DNA): TGCGCCAGCGGGGGGGGAGAGACCCAGTACTTC.

The chain employs TRBV23-1 and TRBJ1-1; D not certain. TRBV23-1 is treated as an ORF (open reading frame) with a function not yet certain. The V and J ends lost 9 bases and 1 base respectively, with 3 bases between them. The CDR3 spans 10 residues. CDR3 sequence reads: CARQNTEAFF. CDR3 DNA sequence: TGCGCCAGACAGAACACTGAAGCTTTCTTT.

This clone was recorded once. The V gene is TRBV2, the J gene TRBJ1-2; no definite D call. The CDR3 is 13 amino acids. CDR1 and CDR2 (germline): SNHLY, FYNNEI. V lost 3 bases and J lost 4, with 9 bases in between. In nucleotides, the CDR3 is TGTGCCAGCAGTGAGTTCGTTGGCTATGGCTACACCTTC. Its translation: CASSEFVGYGYTF.

This clone showed up just a few times. The chain is built from TRBV7-9 and TRBJ2-7; a possible D gene is TRBD2 (5 bases). The V end was cut by 5 bases, the J end by 7 bases, with 12 bases between. CDR1 is SEHNR, CDR2 FQNEAQ, per germline (reference sequence). The CDR3 totals 12 residues. CDR3 nucleotide sequence: TGTGCCAGCAGCCCAGGACTGCGAGAGCAGTACTTC. This codes for CASSPGLREQYF.

The chain couples TRBV14 to TRBJ2-7; D might be TRBD1 (7 bases). Germline V gene data show CDR1 as SGHDN and CDR2 as FVKESK. The CDR3 is 15 amino acids. V lost 2 bases, J lost 3 bases, and 14 bases lay in between. CDR3 residues: CASSQRGLARYEQYF. As DNA, the CDR3 is TGTGCCAGCAGCCAAAGGGGGCTAGCGCGCTACGAGCAGTACTTC.

The chain links TRBV4-1 to TRBJ2-7; weak D call: TRBD2 (5 bases). Germline V gives CDR1 MGHRA, CDR2 YSYEKL. Trimming removed 0 bases at V and 1 base at J, with 10 bases between. The CDR3 contains 15 residues. CDR3 residues: CASSQDRGISYEQYF. As DNA, the CDR3 is TGCGCCAGCAGCCAAGATCGGGGTATTTCCTACGAGCAGTACTTC.

This chain links TRBV15 with TRBJ1-4, with D tentatively TRBD1 (6 bases). The CDR3 is 15 residues long. Trimming took 1 base from V and 2 from J, leaving 8 bases between them. In germline, CDR1 is LNHNV, CDR2 YYDKDF (reference sequence). In DNA form, the CDR3 reads TGTGCCACCAGCAGAGTAGGGGGGACTAATGAAAAACTGTTTTTT. This codes for CATSRVGGTNEKLFF. The full variable domain, rest sourced from reference TRBV15 and TRBJ1-4, is DAMVIQNPRYQVTQFGKPVTLSCSQTLNHNVMYWYQQKSSQAPKLLFHYYDKDFNNEADTPDNFQSRRPNTSFCFLDIRSPGLGDTAMYLCATSRVGGTNEKLFFGSGTQLSVL.

The J gene is TRBJ1-5, the V gene TRBV28; maybe TRBD1 (5 bases). Germline V gene data show CDR1 as MDHEN and CDR2 as SYDVKM. This CDR3 spans 12 amino acids. V lost 7 bases to trimming and J lost 6 bases, with 10 bases between them. The CDR3 loop is CASNSQGQPQHF. The CDR3 DNA follows: TGTGCCAGCAATAGCCAGGGTCAGCCCCAGCATTTT.

V usage is TRBV29-1 and J usage is TRBJ2-7; D gene uncertain. The CDR3 covers 12 residues. CDR1 and CDR2 from the germline V gene are SQVTM and ANQGSEA. V was trimmed by 2 bases and J by 6 bases, leaving 11 bases between them. For the CDR3, the DNA is TGCAGCGTTGAAATCCAGCCCCGCGAGCAGTACTTC. Protein product: CSVEIQPREQYF.

The chain has TRBV19 and TRBJ1-1, with D hard to call. The length of the CDR3 is 14 residues. Germline CDR1 and CDR2: LNHDA and SQIVND (reference sequence). V lost 8 bases, J lost 1 base, and 14 bases lay in between. The CDR3, as DNA: TGTGCCAGTGGCCGGATTGGAGGGAACACTGAAGCTTTCTTT. Translating it yields CASGRIGGNTEAFF. Full variable domain (missing parts from reference TRBV19 and TRBJ1-1): DGGITQSPKYLFRKEGQNVTLSCEQNLNHDAMYWYRQDPGQGLRLIYYSQIVNDFQKGDIAEGYSVSREKKESFPLTVTSAQKNPTAFYLCASGRIGGNTEAFFGQGTRLTVV.

The genes are TRBV5-1 and TRBJ2-1; 7 bases fit TRBD1. The CDR3 sequence is 14 residues long. J gave up 5 bases and V 4 bases, and 6 bases lay outside the gene matches. The germline gives CDR1 SGHRS, CDR2 YFSETQ. CDR3 in DNA: TGCGCCAGCAGCCCCGGGACAGTCGACAATGAGCAGTTCTTC. Its protein product is CASSPGTVDNEQFF.

The V call is TRBV5-1, the J call TRBJ1-1, with D unclear. CDR3 length: 13 residues. CDR1 is SGHRS, CDR2 YFSETQ, per germline. Trimming removed 2 bases at V and 1 base at J, with 6 bases between. The DNA of the CDR3 is TGCGCCAGCAGCTTTGGACGGAACACTGAAGCTTTCTTT. It translates to CASSFGRNTEAFF.

There are a few counts of this clone. This sequence joins TRBV7-9 and TRBJ1-6, with 9 nucleotides matching TRBD1. The CDR3 spans 16 residues. The J segment lost 3 bases and the V segment lost 4 bases, leaving 4 bases of the junction unmatched. Germline CDR1 and CDR2: SEHNR and FQNEAQ (reference sequence). Here the CDR3 reads CASSSGQGFYNSPLHF. For the CDR3, the DNA is TGTGCCAGCAGCTCGGGACAGGGCTTCTATAATTCACCCCTCCACTTT.